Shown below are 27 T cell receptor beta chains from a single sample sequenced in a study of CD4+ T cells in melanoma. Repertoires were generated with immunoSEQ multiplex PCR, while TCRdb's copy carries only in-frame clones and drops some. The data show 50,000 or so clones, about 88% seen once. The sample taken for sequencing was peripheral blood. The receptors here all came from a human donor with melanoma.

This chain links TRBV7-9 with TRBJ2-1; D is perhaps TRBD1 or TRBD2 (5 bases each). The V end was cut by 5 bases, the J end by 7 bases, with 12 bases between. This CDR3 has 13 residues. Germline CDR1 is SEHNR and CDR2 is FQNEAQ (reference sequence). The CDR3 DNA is TGTGCCAGCAGCCCCGGGACCCTTAATGAGCAGTTCTTC. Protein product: CASSPGTLNEQFF.

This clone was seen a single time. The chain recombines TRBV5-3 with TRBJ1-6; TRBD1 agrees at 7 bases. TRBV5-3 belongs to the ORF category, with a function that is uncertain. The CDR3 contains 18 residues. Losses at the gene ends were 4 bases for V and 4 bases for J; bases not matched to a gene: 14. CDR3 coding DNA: TGTGCCAGAAGCCTACAAACGACAGGGAGGGCGTATAATTCACCCCTCCACTTT. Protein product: CARSLQTTGRAYNSPLHF.

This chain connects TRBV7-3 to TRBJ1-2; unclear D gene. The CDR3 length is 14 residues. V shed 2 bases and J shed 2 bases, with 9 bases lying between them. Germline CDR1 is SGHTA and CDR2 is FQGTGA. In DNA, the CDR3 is TGTGCCAGCAGCTTAGCCCCTGGGAACTATGGCTACACCTTC. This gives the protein CASSLAPGNYGYTF. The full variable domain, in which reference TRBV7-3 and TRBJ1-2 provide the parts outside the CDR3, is GAGVSQTPSNKVTEKGKYVELRCDPISGHTALYWYRQSLGQGPEFLIYFQGTGAADDSGLPNDRFFAVRPEGSVSTLKIQRTERGDSAVYLCASSLAPGNYGYTFGSGTRLTVV.

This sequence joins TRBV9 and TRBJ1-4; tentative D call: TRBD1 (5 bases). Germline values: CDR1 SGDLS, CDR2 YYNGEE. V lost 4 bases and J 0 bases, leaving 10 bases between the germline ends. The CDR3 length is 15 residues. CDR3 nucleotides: TGTGCCAGCAGCACAGGACTTGCAACTAATGAAAAACTGTTTTTT. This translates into CASSTGLATNEKLFF.

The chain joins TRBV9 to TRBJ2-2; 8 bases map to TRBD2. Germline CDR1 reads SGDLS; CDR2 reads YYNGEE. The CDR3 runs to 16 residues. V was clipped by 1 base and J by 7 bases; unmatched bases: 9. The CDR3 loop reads CASSVYPGGGNGELFF. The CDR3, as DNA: TGTGCCAGCAGCGTATACCCCGGCGGGGGGAACGGGGAGCTGTTTTTT.

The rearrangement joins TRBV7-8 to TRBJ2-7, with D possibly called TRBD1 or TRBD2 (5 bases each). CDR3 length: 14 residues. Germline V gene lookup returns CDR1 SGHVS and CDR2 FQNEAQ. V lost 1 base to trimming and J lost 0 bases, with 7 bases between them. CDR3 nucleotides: TGTGCCAGCAGCTTAGGGGACGGCTCCTACGAGCAGTACTTC. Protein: CASSLGDGSYEQYF.

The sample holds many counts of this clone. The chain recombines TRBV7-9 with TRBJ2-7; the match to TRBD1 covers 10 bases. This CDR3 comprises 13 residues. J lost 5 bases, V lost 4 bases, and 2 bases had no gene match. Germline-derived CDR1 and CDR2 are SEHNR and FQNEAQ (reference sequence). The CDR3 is CASSWDRGNEQYF. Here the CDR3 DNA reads TGTGCCAGCAGCTGGGACAGGGGTAACGAGCAGTACTTC.

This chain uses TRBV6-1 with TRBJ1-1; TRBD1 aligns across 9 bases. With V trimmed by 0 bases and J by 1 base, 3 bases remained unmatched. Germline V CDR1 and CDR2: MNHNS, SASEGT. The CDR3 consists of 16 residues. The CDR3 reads CASSEAPGQGNTEAFF. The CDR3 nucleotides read TGTGCCAGCAGTGAAGCGCCGGGACAGGGGAACACTGAAGCTTTCTTT.

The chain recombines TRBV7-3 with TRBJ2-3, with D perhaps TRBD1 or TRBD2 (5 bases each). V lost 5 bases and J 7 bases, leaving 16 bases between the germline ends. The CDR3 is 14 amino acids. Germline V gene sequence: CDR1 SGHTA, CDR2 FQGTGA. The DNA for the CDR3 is TGTGCCAGCAGCCCGAGGGGCATTGATAATACGCAGTATTTT. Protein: CASSPRGIDNTQYF. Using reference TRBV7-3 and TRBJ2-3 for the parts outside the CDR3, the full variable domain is GAGVSQTPSNKVTEKGKYVELRCDPISGHTALYWYRQSLGQGPEFLIYFQGTGAADDSGLPNDRFFAVRPEGSVSTLKIQRTERGDSAVYLCASSPRGIDNTQYFGPGTRLTVL.

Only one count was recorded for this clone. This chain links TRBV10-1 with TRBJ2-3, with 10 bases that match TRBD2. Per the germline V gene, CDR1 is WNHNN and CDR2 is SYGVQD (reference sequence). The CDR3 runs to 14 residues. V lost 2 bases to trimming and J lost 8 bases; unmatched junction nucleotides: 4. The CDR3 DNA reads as TGCGCCAGCAGTGAGACTAGCGGGGATGGTACGCAGTATTTT. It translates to CASSETSGDGTQYF.

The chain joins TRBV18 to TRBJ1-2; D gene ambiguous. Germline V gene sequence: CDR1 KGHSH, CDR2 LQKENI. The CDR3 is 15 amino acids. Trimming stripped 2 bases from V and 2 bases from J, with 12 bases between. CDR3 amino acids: CASSPSAGRNYGYTF. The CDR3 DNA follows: TGTGCCAGCTCACCATCCGCAGGAAGAAACTATGGCTACACCTTC.

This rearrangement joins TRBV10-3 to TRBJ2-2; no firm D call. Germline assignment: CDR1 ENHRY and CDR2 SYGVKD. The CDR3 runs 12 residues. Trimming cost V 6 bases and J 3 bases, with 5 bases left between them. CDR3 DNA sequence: TGTGCCATCAGGCAGGACACCGGGGAGCTGTTTTTT. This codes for CAIRQDTGELFF.

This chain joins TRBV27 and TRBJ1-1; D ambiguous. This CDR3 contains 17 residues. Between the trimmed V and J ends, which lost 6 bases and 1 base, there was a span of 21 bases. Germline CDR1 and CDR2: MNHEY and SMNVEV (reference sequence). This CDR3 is CASRPEFQKAGNTEAFF. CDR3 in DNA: TGTGCCAGCAGACCGGAGTTCCAGAAAGCAGGGAACACTGAAGCTTTCTTT.

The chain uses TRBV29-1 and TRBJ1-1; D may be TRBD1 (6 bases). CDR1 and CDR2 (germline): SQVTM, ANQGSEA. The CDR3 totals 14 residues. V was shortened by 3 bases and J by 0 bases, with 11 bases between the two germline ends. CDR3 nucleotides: TGCAGCGTTGAGGAGGACAGCTTGAACACTGAAGCTTTCTTT. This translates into CSVEEDSLNTEAFF.

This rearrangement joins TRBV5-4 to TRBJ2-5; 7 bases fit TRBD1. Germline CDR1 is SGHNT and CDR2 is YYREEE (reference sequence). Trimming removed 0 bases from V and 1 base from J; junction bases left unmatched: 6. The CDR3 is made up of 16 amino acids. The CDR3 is CASSLVAGGFQETQYF. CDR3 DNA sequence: TGTGCCAGCAGCTTGGTAGCAGGGGGTTTCCAAGAGACCCAGTACTTC.

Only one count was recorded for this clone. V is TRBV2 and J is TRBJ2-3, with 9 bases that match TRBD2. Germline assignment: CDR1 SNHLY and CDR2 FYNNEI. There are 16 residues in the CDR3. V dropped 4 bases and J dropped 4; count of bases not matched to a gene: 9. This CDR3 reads CASSAGWSGGSDTQYF. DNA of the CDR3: TGTGCCAGCAGTGCCGGGTGGAGCGGGGGGTCAGATACGCAGTATTTT.

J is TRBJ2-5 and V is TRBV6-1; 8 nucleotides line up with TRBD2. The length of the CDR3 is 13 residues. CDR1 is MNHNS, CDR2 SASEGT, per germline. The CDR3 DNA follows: TGTGCAACTACCGGGACTAGATGGGAGACCCAGTACTTC. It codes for CATTGTRWETQYF.

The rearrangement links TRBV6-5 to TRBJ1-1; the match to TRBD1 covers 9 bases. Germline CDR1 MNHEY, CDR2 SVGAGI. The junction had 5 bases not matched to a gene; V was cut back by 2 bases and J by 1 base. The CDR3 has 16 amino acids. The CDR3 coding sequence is TGTGCCAGCAGTTACCGAACGACAGGGGGGAACACTGAAGCTTTCTTT. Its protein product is CASSYRTTGGNTEAFF.

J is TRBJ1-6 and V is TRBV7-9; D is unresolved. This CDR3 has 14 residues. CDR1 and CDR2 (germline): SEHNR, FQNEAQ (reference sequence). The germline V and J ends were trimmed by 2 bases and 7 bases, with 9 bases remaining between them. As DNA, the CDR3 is TGTGCCAGCAGCTTACGCGTATTCAATTCACCCCTCCACTTT. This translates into CASSLRVFNSPLHF. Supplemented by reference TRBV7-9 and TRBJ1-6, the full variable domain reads DTGVSQNPRHKITKRGQNVTFRCDPISEHNRLYWYRQTLGQGPEFLTYFQNEAQLEKSRLLSDRFSAERPKGSFSTLEIQRTEQGDSAMYLCASSLRVFNSPLHFGNGTRLTVT.

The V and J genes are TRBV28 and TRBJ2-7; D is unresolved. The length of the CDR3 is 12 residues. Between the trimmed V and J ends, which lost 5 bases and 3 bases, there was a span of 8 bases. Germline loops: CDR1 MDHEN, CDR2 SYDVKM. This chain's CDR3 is CASSLDNYEQYF. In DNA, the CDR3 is TGTGCCAGCAGTCTAGACAACTACGAGCAGTACTTC.

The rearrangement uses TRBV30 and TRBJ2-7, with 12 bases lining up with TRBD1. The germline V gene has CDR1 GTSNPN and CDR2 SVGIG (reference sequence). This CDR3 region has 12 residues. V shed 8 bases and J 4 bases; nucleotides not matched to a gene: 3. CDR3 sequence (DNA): TGTGCCGGGACAGGGGGCCGTTACGAGCAGTACTTC. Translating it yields CAGTGGRYEQYF.

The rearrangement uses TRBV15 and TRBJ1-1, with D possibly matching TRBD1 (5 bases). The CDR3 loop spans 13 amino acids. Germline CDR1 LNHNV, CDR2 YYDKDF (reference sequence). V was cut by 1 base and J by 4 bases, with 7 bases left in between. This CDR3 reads CATSRVQVTEAFF. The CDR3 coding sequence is TGTGCCACCAGCAGAGTACAGGTCACTGAAGCTTTCTTT. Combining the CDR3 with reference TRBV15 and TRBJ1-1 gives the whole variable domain DAMVIQNPRYQVTQFGKPVTLSCSQTLNHNVMYWYQQKSSQAPKLLFHYYDKDFNNEADTPDNFQSRRPNTSFCFLDIRSPGLGDTAMYLCATSRVQVTEAFFGQGTRLTVV.

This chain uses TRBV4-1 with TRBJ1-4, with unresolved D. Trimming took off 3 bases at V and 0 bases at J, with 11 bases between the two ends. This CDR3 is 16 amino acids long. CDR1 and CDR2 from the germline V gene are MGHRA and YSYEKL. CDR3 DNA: TGCGCCAGCAGCCAGAGTTTAGGTGCAACTAATGAAAAACTGTTTTTT. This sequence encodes CASSQSLGATNEKLFF.

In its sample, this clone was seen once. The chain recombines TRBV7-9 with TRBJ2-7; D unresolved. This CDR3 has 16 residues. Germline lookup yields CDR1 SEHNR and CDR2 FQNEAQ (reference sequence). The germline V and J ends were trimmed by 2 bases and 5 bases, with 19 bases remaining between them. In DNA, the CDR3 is TGTGCCAGCAGCTTAACGCTGGACGCGGCCAGCGACGAGCAGTACTTC. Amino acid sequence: CASSLTLDAASDEQYF.

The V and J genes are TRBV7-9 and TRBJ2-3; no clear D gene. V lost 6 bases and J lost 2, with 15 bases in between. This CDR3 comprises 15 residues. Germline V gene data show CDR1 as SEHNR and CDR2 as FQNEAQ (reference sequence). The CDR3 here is CASSLDTLYTDTQYF. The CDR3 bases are TGTGCCAGCAGTCTCGACACGCTGTACACAGATACGCAGTATTTT. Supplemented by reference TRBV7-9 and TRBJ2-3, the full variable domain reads DTGVSQNPRHKITKRGQNVTFRCDPISEHNRLYWYRQTLGQGPEFLTYFQNEAQLEKSRLLSDRFSAERPKGSFSTLEIQRTEQGDSAMYLCASSLDTLYTDTQYFGPGTRLTVL.

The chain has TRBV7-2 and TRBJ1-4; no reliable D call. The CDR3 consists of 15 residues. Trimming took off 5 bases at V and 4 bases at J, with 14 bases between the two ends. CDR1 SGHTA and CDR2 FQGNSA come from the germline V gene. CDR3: CASSLTLGGNEKLFF. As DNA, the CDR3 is TGTGCCAGCAGCCTGACGCTGGGAGGTAATGAAAAACTGTTTTTT.

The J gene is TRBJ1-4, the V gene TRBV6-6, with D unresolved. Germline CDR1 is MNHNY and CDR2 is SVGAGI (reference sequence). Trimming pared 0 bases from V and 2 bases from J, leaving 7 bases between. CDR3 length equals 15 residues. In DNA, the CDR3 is TGTGCCAGCAGTTACTCCTGGGCGACTAATGAAAAACTGTTTTTT. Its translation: CASSYSWATNEKLFF.